The sequence of this T cell receptor beta chain was determined in a study of response to subunit inactivated influenza vaccine (dated by TCRdb to 2016 to 2019). A note on the overall study: Deep quantitative T cell receptor repertoire profiling was used in the study to track responses to a trivalent subunit inactivated influenza vaccine. Results and caveats for the whole study, not just this receptor: The authors proposed that each seasonal influenza vaccination may bring in only a limited number of new T cells.

CDR3 length: 14 amino acids, cysteine to phenylalanine. Just CDR3 DNA is preserved here, 42 bases in frame from base 1. The germline V gene gives CDR1 as LGHNA and CDR2 as YNFKEQ. Trimming costs V 4 bases and J 5 bases, and their ends lie 12 bases apart. The library was made by RT-PCR. The listed sequencing device is Illumina HiSeq 2500. The public sequencing data were trimmed at Q25 with fastp and processed into clonotypes with MiXCR by TCRdb, which kept only in-frame beta chains. Entries that share a CDR3 protein sequence are merged under the most common genes and DNA. The sample table records more than 150,000 distinct CDR3 sequences; around 9% of these occur just once. Roughly 11% of the sample belongs to the ten largest clones. This clonotype was recorded a few times. Its antigen remains unidentified. No much larger clone exists at a distance of one base, and base qualities are not known.

The sequencing here drew on non-naive T cells sorted from PBMCs, taken on the day of vaccination. The sample's cell subset or site label is to be understood as: memory T cell fraction. This TCR was sampled from a man aged 45-65 years who received an inactivated influenza vaccine. Donor details come from another sample of the same person, matched by shared clones. The chain employs TRBV4-2 and TRBJ2-1, with the identity of the D gene unclear. The DNA reads TGTGCCAGCAGCCCAATGCTAAGTAACAATGAGCAGTTCTTC. Its translation is CASSPMLSNNEQFF.